These T cell receptor beta chains were read from a single sample in a study of cytomegalovirus exposure and HLA in healthy donors. Clones were read by immunoSEQ multiplex PCR, and TCRdb kept only the in-frame ones, dropping some. The data show about 150,000 clones, with 80% seen just once and around 13% held by the top ten. Sequencing was done on a sample of PBMCs. Receptors were obtained from a young man in good health and CMV-seropositive. CDR3s leave out the opening cysteine and the closing phenylalanine or tryptophan. Each record gives: V gene, D gene, J gene, CDR3 protein. The D gene is left open where the match is weak.

TRBV5-1	-	TRBJ2-7	ASSRSGPSYEQY
TRBV2	-	TRBJ2-5	ASEGRAAKTQY
TRBV6-5	-	TRBJ1-1	ASSYGLLIDTEAF
TRBV28	TRBD1	TRBJ2-1	ASSVGQDYNEQF
TRBV28	TRBD2	TRBJ2-5	ASSRAGGLPLGTQY
TRBV7-8	TRBD1	TRBJ1-2	ASSEGQGVNYGYT
TRBV7-9	TRBD2	-	ASSLDGTSGPGYEQY
TRBV28	TRBD2	TRBJ2-5	ASSPGGVRQETQY
TRBV5-4	TRBD1	TRBJ1-6	AVQGNNSPLH
TRBV2	-	TRBJ2-3	ASRLRASTDTQY
TRBV2	-	TRBJ2-1	ASRAGLNNEQF
TRBV28	TRBD1	TRBJ2-5	ASSSGQGGETQY
TRBV4-2	-	TRBJ1-4	ASSQEGRGHNEKLF
TRBV13	TRBD2	TRBJ2-1	ASSFLAGVRNEQF
TRBV6-5	-	TRBJ2-2	ASSYDRERAGELF
TRBV7-9	-	TRBJ1-2	SSSSDFYGYT
TRBV27	-	TRBJ1-2	ASMTGGEGYT
TRBV27	-	TRBJ1-2	ASRGEAGYT
TRBV9	TRBD1	TRBJ1-3	ASSVVDRGYGNTIY
TRBV9	-	TRBJ2-3	ASSATISRGTDTQY
TRBV7-9	TRBD1	TRBJ2-2	SSNPLGQGGDRTGELF
TRBV15	-	TRBJ2-7	ATSTGASYEQY
TRBV28	-	-	ASSLGQLNAYEQY
TRBV29-1	TRBD2	TRBJ2-1	SVEYASGSGEQF
TRBV29-1	TRBD1	TRBJ2-1	SVCTGGRYNEQF
TRBV28	-	TRBJ2-5	ASLGTQGRERETQY
TRBV5-1	TRBD1	TRBJ2-5	ASSLVSGGTRPQETQY
TRBV5-4	-	TRBJ1-4	ASSISDRATNEKLF
TRBV5-1	TRBD2	TRBJ2-1	ASSGGLAGLNNEQF
TRBV7-3	-	TRBJ2-7	ASRWESPNEQY
TRBV29-1	-	TRBJ2-2	SVEEGERGAPGELF
TRBV27	-	TRBJ1-6	ASGTGRNSPLH
TRBV5-1	-	TRBJ2-7	ASSLEGEQY
TRBV2	-	TRBJ2-2	ASSTQGTGELF
TRBV5-6	TRBD1	TRBJ1-2	ASSRFRDREDGYT
TRBV27	TRBD1	TRBJ2-1	ASTTGSHNEQF
TRBV5-1	TRBD1	TRBJ2-2	ASSLADRETGELF
TRBV28	-	TRBJ2-4	ASTSSPRDIQY
TRBV28	-	TRBJ1-2	ASSFRPGVRGYT
TRBV14	TRBD2	TRBJ2-1	ASSFTGTINNEQF
TRBV27	TRBD1	TRBJ2-7	ASSAAGTGTYEQY
TRBV4-1	TRBD2	TRBJ2-1	ASSQDPQGAGGVNEQF
TRBV4-2	-	TRBJ1-6	ASRPHLDYSPLH
TRBV7-2	TRBD2	TRBJ2-1	ASSLGRAGLNGQF
TRBV6-5	-	TRBJ1-1	ASTPSRGGPIEAF
TRBV6-4	-	TRBJ1-6	ATRIRGNGNSPLH
TRBV18	-	TRBJ2-1	ASSRTRVSYNEQF
TRBV6-1	-	TRBJ1-1	ASSPRRGSTEAF
TRBV9	-	TRBJ1-4	ASSADRTNEKLF
TRBV9	-	TRBJ2-2	ASSVRSSGSAGELF
TRBV5-4	-	TRBJ1-2	AGTAGLYGYT